The 29 T cell receptor beta chains below all came from one sample that was sequenced in a study of Graves' ophthalmopathy and Graves' hyperthyroidism. Beta-chain TCR CDR3 regions were amplified from RNA transcripts. The authors performed first-round RT-PCR with HTBI primers and then a second-round multiplex PCR. TCRdb fed the multiplex PCR reads into MiXCR, producing one record per CDR3 protein. Among over a million distinct CDR3 sequences listed, about 36% were seen once. Source material: peripheral blood or thyroid tissue (not recorded which). Source of these receptors: an adult man with Graves' hyperthyroidism.

This clonotype was seen repeatedly, ten times or more. The chain joins TRBV7-9 to TRBJ2-5; the match to TRBD1 covers 11 bases. The CDR3 is 17 amino acids. V shed 3 bases, J shed 4 bases, and the junction held 10 bases outside the gene matches. From germline, CDR1 is SEHNR and CDR2 FQNEAQ (reference sequence). This chain's CDR3 is CASSFTPGQGERETQYF. The CDR3 nucleotides are TGTGCCAGCAGCTTTACGCCGGGACAGGGGGAACGAGAGACCCAGTACTTC.

The genes are TRBV7-7 and TRBJ2-5; possibly TRBD1 for D (6 bases). The V and J ends lost 4 bases and 4 bases respectively, with 19 bases between them. The CDR3 sequence is 16 residues long. CDR1 and CDR2 from the germline V gene are SSHAT and FNYEAQ (reference sequence). CDR3 sequence: CASSSPDQGKGETQYF. The CDR3 DNA is TGTGCCAGCAGCTCCCCCGATCAGGGGAAGGGAGAGACCCAGTACTTC.

Comments on this clonotype: A much larger clone differs from this one at a single base, so this may be a read error. V gene TRBV15 combines with J gene TRBJ2-5; D call uncertain. CDR3 size: 17 residues. Germline V gives CDR1 LNHNV, CDR2 YYDKDF (reference sequence). As DNA, the CDR3 is TGTGCCACCAGCAGAGAGTTTGGAAGTTCACTTCAAGGGACCCAGTACTTC. Translating it yields CATSREFGSSLQGTQYF.

The sample holds a few counts of this clonotype. This CDR3 reads CASRRTGSSSYNSPLHF. For the CDR3, the DNA is TGTGCCAGCAGACGGACAGGTTCAAGCTCCTATAATTCACCCCTCCACTTT. J is TRBJ1-6 and V is TRBV6-6; 7 bases agree with TRBD1. The CDR3 totals 17 residues. V gave up 6 bases and J gave up 0 bases; unmatched junction bases: 8. The germline CDR1 and CDR2 sequences are MNHNY and SVGAGI (reference sequence).

The chain joins TRBV5-1 to TRBJ1-3; no clear D gene. The CDR3 is 12 residues long. V dropped 0 bases and J dropped 8 bases, with 6 bases sitting between them. Germline V gene lookup returns CDR1 SGHRS and CDR2 YFSETQ. CDR3: CASSLAWDTIYF. The CDR3 nucleotides are TGCGCCAGCAGCTTGGCCTGGGACACCATATATTTT.

This clonotype was detected only a few times. A junction end diverges from the germline sequence, so it may reflect a read error. The chain is built from TRBV7-9 and TRBJ2-5; D is tentatively TRBD1 or TRBD2 (7 bases each). CDR1 and CDR2 from the germline V gene are SEHNR and FQNEAQ (reference sequence). CDR3 size: 18 residues. The CDR3 sequence is CASSQGGRGHLGAETQYF. Here the CDR3 DNA reads TGCGCCAGCAGCCAGGGGGGGAGAGGACACCTGGGAGCAGAGACCCAGTACTTC.

This clonotype was counted many times. The V call is TRBV19, the J call TRBJ2-7, with 7 nucleotides matching TRBD2. Trimming at V came to 6 bases and at J to 2 bases, leaving 7 bases not matched to a gene. Germline V gene data show CDR1 as LNHDA and CDR2 as SQIVND (reference sequence). The CDR3 is 14 residues long. The CDR3 nucleotides read TGTGCCAGTAGAAGGAGGGAGGGCACCTACGAGCAGTACTTC. It specifies CASRRREGTYEQYF.

This clonotype was recorded many times. The V call is TRBV29-1, the J call TRBJ1-1; D is unclear. This CDR3 comprises 16 residues. Per the germline V gene, CDR1 is SQVTM and CDR2 is ANQGSEA. V dropped 3 bases and J dropped 10 bases, with 27 bases sitting between them. The CDR3 reads CSVDWEGADSPIGAFF. CDR3 DNA sequence: TGCAGCGTTGATTGGGAGGGCGCTGATTCTCCGATTGGAGCTTTCTTT.

The chain uses TRBV10-3 and TRBJ1-1; no definite D call. Germline CDR1 reads ENHRY; CDR2 reads SYGVKD. Trimming cost V 4 bases and J 5 bases, with 8 bases left between them. There are 12 residues in the CDR3. CDR3 sequence: CAISATRTEAFF. The CDR3 nucleotides are TGTGCCATCAGTGCCACGAGGACTGAAGCTTTCTTT.

This sequence joins TRBV29-1 and TRBJ1-5, with D possibly matching TRBD1 (6 bases). Trimming removed 4 bases from V and 6 bases from J, with 16 bases in between. The CDR3 spans 14 residues. Germline V CDR1 and CDR2: SQVTM, ANQGSEA. The CDR3 is CSVATGSGAQPQHF. The CDR3 bases are TGCAGCGTTGCCACAGGGAGTGGGGCTCAGCCCCAGCATTTT.

The table lists this clonotype with many counts. V is TRBV11-2 and J is TRBJ1-1, with D possibly being TRBD1 (5 bases). Germline CDR1 SGHAT, CDR2 FQNNGV. V was pared by 5 bases and J by 11 bases, with 15 bases between. This CDR3 is built from 12 residues. CDR3 amino acids: CASSRGQSGAFF. The DNA of the CDR3 is TGTGCCAGCAGCCGAGGACAAAGTGGGGCTTTCTTT.

This clonotype appeared many times. The V and J genes are TRBV4-3 and TRBJ1-6, with a tentative D call TRBD1 (6 bases). Trimming left V 1 base short and J 5 bases short, with 9 bases between. CDR3 length: 15 residues. Germline assignment: CDR1 LGHNA and CDR2 YSLEER. The CDR3 reads CASSQGWTDNSPLHF. The CDR3 DNA reads as TGCGCCAGCAGCCAAGGGTGGACAGATAATTCACCCCTCCACTTT.

The gene calls are TRBV25-1 and TRBJ1-2; D is uncertain. CDR3 length: 14 amino acids. The germline gives CDR1 MGHDK, CDR2 SYGVNS. V was trimmed by 7 bases and J by 10 bases, leaving 22 bases between them. The CDR3 DNA is TGTGCCAGCAATCTAGGGCTGGGAAGATCTGCCTACACCTTC. Translated: CASNLGLGRSAYTF.

The chain uses TRBV7-9 and TRBJ2-7; D might be TRBD2 (5 bases). V gave up 1 base and J gave up 3 bases, with 10 bases separating them. Germline V gene lookup returns CDR1 SEHNR and CDR2 FQNEAQ (reference sequence). The CDR3 has 14 residues. CDR3 DNA sequence: TGTGCCAGCAGCTTAGGAGGGATGGGCTACGAGCAGTACTTC. It translates to CASSLGGMGYEQYF.

This clonotype turned up a few times. The chain is built from TRBV10-2 and TRBJ1-2; a weak D match, TRBD1 (6 bases). The CDR3 runs 13 residues. The germline V gene encodes CDR1 WSHSY and CDR2 SAAADI. V was cut by 2 bases and J by 5 bases, with 9 bases left in between. CDR3 region: CASSEPDRYGYTF. CDR3 nucleotides: TGCGCCAGCAGTGAGCCGGACAGATATGGCTACACCTTC.

V and J are TRBV15 and TRBJ1-5, with D unclear. Germline V gives CDR1 LNHNV, CDR2 YYDKDF (reference sequence). The CDR3 loop spans 14 amino acids. V was cut by 5 bases and J by 11 bases, with 19 bases left in between. The DNA of the CDR3 is TGTGCCACCAGCCCTTACGGGTCTGGGGAGACCCAGCATTTT. The encoded protein is CATSPYGSGETQHF.

This clonotype was detected ten times or more. The V gene is TRBV20-1, the J gene TRBJ1-5; 10 nucleotides match TRBD1. Per germline, CDR1 DFQATT and CDR2 SNEGSKA (reference sequence). Trimming took 5 bases from V and 1 from J; bases not matched to a gene: 14. This CDR3 comprises 18 residues. The CDR3 region is CSAVVPDRGFWSNQPQHF. The CDR3 DNA reads as TGCAGTGCTGTCGTTCCGGACAGGGGGTTTTGGAGCAATCAGCCCCAGCATTTT.

The chain employs TRBV6-6 and TRBJ2-5; 8 bases match TRBD1. The CDR3 spans 15 residues. The germline gives CDR1 MNHNY, CDR2 SVGAGI (reference sequence). V lost 5 bases, J lost 2 bases, and 7 bases stayed unmatched. CDR3 amino acids: CASSRSGQGQETQYF. The CDR3 DNA is TGTGCCAGCAGTCGGTCCGGACAGGGACAAGAGACCCAGTACTTC.

The chain is built from TRBV7-2 and TRBJ2-5; D possibly corresponds to TRBD2 (6 bases). CDR1 is SGHTA, CDR2 FQGNSA, per germline. Trimming took off 5 bases at V and 12 bases at J, with 19 bases between the two ends. The CDR3 is made up of 13 amino acids. The CDR3 DNA follows: TGTGCCAGCAGCGCGACAGATAGCGGCCGTGAGTACTTC. Protein product: CASSATDSGREYF.

This sequence joins TRBV12-3 or TRBV12-4 and TRBJ1-3; D is possibly TRBD1 (6 bases). V dropped 5 bases and J dropped 2 bases, with 10 bases sitting between them. The CDR3 has 14 residues. CDR3 in DNA: TGTGCCAGCAGTCCCTGGACAGCTGGAAACACCATATATTTT. Amino acid sequence: CASSPWTAGNTIYF.

This rearrangement joins TRBV30 to TRBJ1-2; D is possibly TRBD1 (6 bases). Trimming removed 3 bases at V and 8 bases at J, with 16 bases between. Germline V CDR1 and CDR2: GTSNPN, SVGIG (reference sequence). The CDR3 is 13 residues long. This CDR3 reads CAWSDGPGDGYTF. CDR3 bases: TGTGCCTGGAGCGACGGCCCAGGGGACGGCTACACCTTC.

The rearrangement links TRBV7-6 to TRBJ1-5; TRBD1 matches at 7 bases. This CDR3 region has 14 residues. J lost 11 bases, V lost 5 bases, and 12 bases had no gene match. Germline assignment: CDR1 SGHVS and CDR2 FNYEAQ. The CDR3 spells CASSLYRGGETQHF. CDR3 nucleotide sequence: TGTGCCAGCAGCCTCTACAGGGGTGGAGAGACCCAGCATTTT.

About this clonotype: This may arise from a read error, as a much more abundant clone is one base away. V is TRBV5-1 and J is TRBJ1-5, with D perhaps TRBD1 (5 bases). Germline CDR1 SGHRS, CDR2 YFSETQ. The V and J ends lost 4 bases and 6 bases respectively, with 17 bases between them. CDR3 length equals 15 residues. In DNA, the CDR3 is TGCGCCAGCAGCACGGGACCTTCCCGCAGTCAGCCCCAGCATTTT. Its protein product is CASSTGPSRSQPQHF.

This clonotype was recorded at least ten times. The J gene is TRBJ2-5, the V gene TRBV2; no clear D. With 6 bases removed from V and 8 bases from J, the gap between germline ends came to 16 bases. CDR3 size: 13 residues. Per the germline V gene, CDR1 is SNHLY and CDR2 is FYNNEI. This CDR3 is CASSALLDGTQYF. The CDR3 bases are TGTGCCAGCAGCGCGCTTTTGGATGGTACCCAGTACTTC.

The chain is built from TRBV29-1 and TRBJ1-3; no reliable D call. Germline CDR1 SQVTM, CDR2 ANQGSEA. The CDR3 runs to 15 residues. Trimming cost V 0 bases and J 0 bases, with 9 bases left between them. The CDR3 sequence: CSVEDRGNSGNTIYF. The CDR3 DNA reads as TGCAGCGTTGAAGATCGGGGAAACTCTGGAAACACCATATATTTT.

On this clonotype itself: It is unclear where the CDR3 begins or ends on the DNA, so no DNA is shown, and the CDR3 is as TCRdb lists it. The V gene is TRBV10-3, the J gene TRBJ2-5; the table's D call, TRBD2, was not checked against the DNA. Germline CDR1 reads ENHRY; CDR2 reads SYGVKD. The CDR3 spans 18 residues, counting both ends. CDR3 amino acids: CAICASTTPSGDQETQYF.

This clonotype was detected only a few times. The chain employs TRBV6-6 and TRBJ2-7; D not resolved. CDR1 and CDR2 from the germline V gene are MNHNY and SVGAGI (reference sequence). Trimming removed 5 bases at V and 2 bases at J, with 19 bases between. The CDR3 has 16 residues. CDR3 DNA sequence: TGTGCCAGCAGTCCCCCGGGCGCACCGAACGCCTACGAGCAGTACTTC. Its translation is CASSPPGAPNAYEQYF.

CDR3 loop: CASSLADRVNEQYF. CDR3 DNA sequence: TGCGCCAGCAGCTTGGCGGACAGGGTCAACGAGCAGTACTTC. The chain has TRBV5-1 and TRBJ2-7, with 8 positions matching TRBD1. Unmatched junction bases numbered 4, after V lost 0 bases and J lost 5 bases. The germline CDR1 and CDR2 sequences are SGHRS and YFSETQ. The CDR3 sequence is 14 residues long.

The chain uses TRBV11-2 and TRBJ1-1; D uncertain. V was cut by 3 bases and J by 0 bases, with 11 bases left in between. Germline V CDR1 and CDR2: SGHAT, FQNNGV. The CDR3 is 15 residues long. CDR3 DNA: TGTGCCAGCAGCTTCCCTTCAGCGATGAACACTGAAGCTTTCTTT. Translated: CASSFPSAMNTEAFF.